Below, one T cell receptor beta chain is given with its context. This sample is drawn from a study of blood T cell repertoires in COVID-19. Study context: Spain, Italy and the United States supplied samples that represented acute and convalescent COVID-19. From T cells, B-cell-depleted T cells, or PBMCs came the material, which was cDNA or gDNA.

Authors' processing steps: Reference gene primer amplification in the assay estimated nucleated cell counts. The method was immunoSEQ multiplex PCR; TCRdb's version includes in-frame clones alone and lacks a portion of them. The V and J calls and clone size come from that table; D and trimming were worked out from the DNA. The sample carries roughly 45,000 clones, about nine tenths recorded once. CDR1 and CDR2 from the germline V gene are MNHEY and SVGAGI. This CDR3 is 14 amino acids long. V was clipped by 6 bases and J by 1 base; unmatched bases: 1. Sequencing was done on a sample of peripheral blood. The chain has TRBV6-5 and TRBJ1-2; 11 nucleotides agree with TRBD1. This clonotype was obtained from a man in his sixties or seventies with active COVID-19. This CDR3 reads CASRDRGRNYGYTF. The CDR3 bases are TGTGCCAGCAGGGACAGGGGGCGTAACTATGGCTACACCTTC.